Listed below are T cell receptor beta chains from one sample, sequenced in a study of Ad26.COV2.S vaccination and SARS-CoV-2 variants. Only in-frame clones appear in the TCRdb table, and some are missing; sequencing was by immunoSEQ multiplex PCR. The sample yields 430,000 or so clones, 75% to 90% seen once. This material consisted of peripheral blood, taken in a trial of Ad26.COV2.S vaccine versus placebo. These receptors all come from a person aged 18-60 years who received the Ad26.COV2.S COVID-19 vaccine or a placebo. Each CDR3 is given with its conserved first and last residue. Size tells how often a clone was seen (once, few, many) or the class of an expanded clone, and some rows leave it out.

j_gene | abundance | len | v_gene | CDR3aa
TRBJ2-4 | - | 14 | TRBV4-3 | CASSHRAGRHIQYF
TRBJ1-1 | - | 15 | TRBV7-8 | CASSLVSFSNTEAFF
TRBJ2-1 | - | 15 | TRBV9 | CASSAGADFYNEQFF
TRBJ2-5 | once | 14 | TRBV11-3 | CASSATGGKETQYF
TRBJ1-5 | - | 14 | TRBV9 | CASSRGGDNQPQHF
TRBJ2-1 | - | 19 | TRBV7-2 | CASSLRRGTSGRSANEQFF
TRBJ2-2 | - | 14 | TRBV10-3 | CAIRHSTGYGELFF
TRBJ2-5 | - | 15 | TRBV3-1/TRBV3-2 | CASSQTSGSQETQYF
TRBJ1-2 | few | 14 | TRBV2 | CASIGQGVVGGYTF
TRBJ2-7 | - | 15 | TRBV5-4 | CASSLRQSLSYEQYF
TRBJ1-1 | - | 13 | TRBV19 | CASSTGGDGEAFF
TRBJ2-3 | - | 15 | TRBV5-1 | CASSFTGGSPDTQYF
TRBJ1-2 | - | 13 | TRBV10-3 | CAINWGNNYGYTF
TRBJ1-5 | - | 14 | TRBV18 | CASSLRDANQPQHF
TRBJ1-1 | - | 18 | TRBV4-1 | CASSRTVRGTADASEAFF
TRBJ2-7 | - | 12 | TRBV10-3 | CAAGQAGWEQYF
TRBJ2-5 | - | 13 | TRBV5-1 | CASSPQGQETQYF